The T cell receptor (beta chain) under discussion was sequenced for a study of CD8 T cells in ankylosing spondylitis. TCRdb ran MiXCR on the 5' RACE reads and lists one entry per CDR3 protein. The sample lists 110,000 to 150,000 distinct CDR3 sequences, roughly 8.3% occurring once. Looked up from germline, CDR1 is SNHLY and CDR2 is FYNNEI. The CDR3 totals 14 residues. Trimming pared 8 bases from V and 7 bases from J, leaving 20 bases between. The receptor was isolated from a male donor with ankylosing spondylitis. The sequenced sample was synovial fluid, either unsorted or a sorted T cell fraction (not recorded which). The genes are TRBV2 and TRBJ1-2, with a weak D call TRBD1 (6 bases). CDR3 sequence: CASPRDPRGGGYTF. CDR3 nucleotide sequence: TGTGCCAGCCCCCGGGACCCTAGGGGGGGTGGCTACACCTTC.